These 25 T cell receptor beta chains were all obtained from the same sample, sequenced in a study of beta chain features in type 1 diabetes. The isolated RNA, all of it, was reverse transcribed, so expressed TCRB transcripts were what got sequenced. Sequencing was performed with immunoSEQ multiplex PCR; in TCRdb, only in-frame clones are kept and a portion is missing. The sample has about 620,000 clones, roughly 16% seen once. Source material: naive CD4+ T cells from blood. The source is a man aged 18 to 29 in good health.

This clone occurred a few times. The CDR3: CASSIGQGFVNEQFF. The CDR3 DNA sequence: TGTGCCAGTAGTATCGGACAGGGGTTTGTGAATGAGCAGTTCTTC. The genes are TRBV19 and TRBJ2-1, with TRBD1 identical over 9 bases. The CDR3 has 15 amino acids. Germline CDR1 LNHDA, CDR2 SQIVND (reference sequence). V gave up 3 bases and J gave up 7 bases; unmatched junction bases: 7. Filled out from reference TRBV19 and TRBJ2-1, the complete variable domain reads DGGITQSPKYLFRKEGQNVTLSCEQNLNHDAMYWYRQDPGQGLRLIYYSQIVNDFQKGDIAEGYSVSREKKESFPLTVTSAQKNPTAFYLCASSIGQGFVNEQFFGPGTRLTVL.

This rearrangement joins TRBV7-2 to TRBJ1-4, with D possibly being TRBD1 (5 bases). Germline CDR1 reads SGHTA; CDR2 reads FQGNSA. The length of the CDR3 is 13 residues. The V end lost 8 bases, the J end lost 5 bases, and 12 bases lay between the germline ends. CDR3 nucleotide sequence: TGTGCCAGCGCCAGGGCAGAAAATGAAAAACTGTTTTTT. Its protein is CASARAENEKLFF. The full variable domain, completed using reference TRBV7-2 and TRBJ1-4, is GAGVSQSPSNKVTEKGKDVELRCDPISGHTALYWYRQSLGQGLEFLIYFQGNSAPDKSGLPSDRFSAERTGGSVSTLTIQRTQQEDSAVYLCASARAENEKLFFGSGTQLSVL.

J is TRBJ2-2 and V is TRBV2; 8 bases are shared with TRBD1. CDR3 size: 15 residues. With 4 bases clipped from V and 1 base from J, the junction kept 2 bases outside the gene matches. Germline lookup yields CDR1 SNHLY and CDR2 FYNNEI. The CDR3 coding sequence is TGTGCCAGCAGTGGGGACAGGAAGAACACCGGGGAGCTGTTTTTT. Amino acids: CASSGDRKNTGELFF.

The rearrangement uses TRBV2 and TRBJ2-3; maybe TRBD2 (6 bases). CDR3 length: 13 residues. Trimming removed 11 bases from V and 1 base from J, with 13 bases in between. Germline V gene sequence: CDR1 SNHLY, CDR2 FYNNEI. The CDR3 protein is CAPRRVGTDTQYF. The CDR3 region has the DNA TGTGCCCCCCGGAGGGTTGGCACAGATACGCAGTATTTT. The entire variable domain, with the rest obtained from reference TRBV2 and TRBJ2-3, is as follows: EPEVTQTPSHQVTQMGQEVILRCVPISNHLYFYWYRQILGQKVEFLVSFYNNEISEKSEIFDDQFSVERPDGSNFTLKIRSTKLEDSAMYFCAPRRVGTDTQYFGPGTRLTVL.

The CDR3 is CASRELTSYNSPLHF. CDR3 in DNA: TGTGCCAGCAGAGAGCTCACAAGCTATAATTCACCCCTCCACTTT. The chain employs TRBV6-1 and TRBJ1-6; D call uncertain. The CDR3 runs to 15 residues. Deletions cut 6 bases from V and 3 bases from J, with 12 bases between. The germline V gene encodes CDR1 MNHNS and CDR2 SASEGT.

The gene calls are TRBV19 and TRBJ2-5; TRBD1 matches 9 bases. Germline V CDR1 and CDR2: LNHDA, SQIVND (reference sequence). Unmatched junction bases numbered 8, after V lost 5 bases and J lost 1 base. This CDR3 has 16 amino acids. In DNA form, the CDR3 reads TGTGCCAGTAGTGGACAGGGGATAGACGGCCAAGAGACCCAGTACTTC. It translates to CASSGQGIDGQETQYF.

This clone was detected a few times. The CDR3: CASSLEGHRTGELFF. DNA of the CDR3: TGTGCCAGCAGCTTAGAAGGGCATCGCACCGGGGAGCTGTTTTTT. The chain couples TRBV7-2 to TRBJ2-2; no firm D call. The germline gives CDR1 SGHTA, CDR2 FQGNSA. The CDR3 spans 15 residues. The V end was cut by 1 base, the J end by 4 bases, with 10 bases between.

The CDR3 DNA sequence: TGCGCCAGCAGCTTCGGACTAAGGATCCCAGAGACCCAGTACTTC. This encodes CASSFGLRIPETQYF. The chain couples TRBV5-1 to TRBJ2-5; possibly TRBD2 for D (6 bases). This CDR3 spans 15 amino acids. Trimming removed 2 bases from V and 4 bases from J, with 15 bases in between. The germline V gene has CDR1 SGHRS and CDR2 YFSETQ.

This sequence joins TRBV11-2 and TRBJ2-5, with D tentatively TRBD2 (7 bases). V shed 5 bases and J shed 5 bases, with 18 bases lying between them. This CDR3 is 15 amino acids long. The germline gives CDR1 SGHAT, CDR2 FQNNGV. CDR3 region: CASSPREGVYETQYF. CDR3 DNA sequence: TGTGCCAGCAGCCCCAGGGAGGGGGTGTATGAGACCCAGTACTTC.

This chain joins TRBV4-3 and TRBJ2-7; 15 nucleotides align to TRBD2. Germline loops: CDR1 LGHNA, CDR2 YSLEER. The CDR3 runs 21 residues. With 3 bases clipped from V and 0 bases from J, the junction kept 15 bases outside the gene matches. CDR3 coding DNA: TGCGCCAGCAGCCAGGGGTCGGGCAGAGGACTAGCGGGAGGGTTCTCCTACGAGCAGTACTTC. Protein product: CASSQGSGRGLAGGFSYEQYF.

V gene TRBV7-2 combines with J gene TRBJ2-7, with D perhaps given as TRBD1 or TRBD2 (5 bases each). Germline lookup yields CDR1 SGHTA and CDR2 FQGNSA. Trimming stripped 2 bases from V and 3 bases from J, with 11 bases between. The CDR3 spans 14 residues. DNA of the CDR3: TGTGCCAGCAGCTTAAATCCGGGGCGCTACGAGCAGTACTTC. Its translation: CASSLNPGRYEQYF.

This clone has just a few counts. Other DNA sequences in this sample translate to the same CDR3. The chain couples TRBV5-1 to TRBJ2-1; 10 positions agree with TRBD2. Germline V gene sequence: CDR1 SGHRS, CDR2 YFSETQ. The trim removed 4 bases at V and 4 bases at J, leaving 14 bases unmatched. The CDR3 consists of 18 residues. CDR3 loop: CASSPRGLAGARYNEQFF. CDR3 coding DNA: TGCGCCAGCAGCCCCCGAGGGCTAGCGGGGGCCCGTTACAATGAGCAGTTCTTC.

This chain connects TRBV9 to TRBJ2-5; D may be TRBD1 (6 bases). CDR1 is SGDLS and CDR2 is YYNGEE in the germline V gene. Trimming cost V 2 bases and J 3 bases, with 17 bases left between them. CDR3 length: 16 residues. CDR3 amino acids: CASSVAPGQSKETQYF. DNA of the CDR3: TGTGCCAGCAGCGTGGCTCCTGGACAGAGCAAAGAGACCCAGTACTTC.

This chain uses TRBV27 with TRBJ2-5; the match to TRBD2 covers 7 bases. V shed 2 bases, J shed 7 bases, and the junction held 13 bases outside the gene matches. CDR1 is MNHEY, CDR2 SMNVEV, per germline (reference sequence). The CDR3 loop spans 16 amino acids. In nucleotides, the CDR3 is TGTGCCAGCAGTTTAGCTCCTCTGCGGGAGTTTGGGACCCAGTACTTC. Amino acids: CASSLAPLREFGTQYF.

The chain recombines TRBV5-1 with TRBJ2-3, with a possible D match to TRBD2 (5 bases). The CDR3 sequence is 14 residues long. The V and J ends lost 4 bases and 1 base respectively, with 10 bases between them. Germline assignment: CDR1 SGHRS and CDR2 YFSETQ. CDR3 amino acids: CASSLRTGTDTQYF. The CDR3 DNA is TGCGCCAGCAGCCTTAGGACTGGCACAGATACGCAGTATTTT.

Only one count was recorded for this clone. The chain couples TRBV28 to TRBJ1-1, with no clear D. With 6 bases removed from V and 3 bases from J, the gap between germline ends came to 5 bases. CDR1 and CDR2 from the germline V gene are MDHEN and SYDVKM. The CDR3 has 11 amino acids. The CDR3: CASSWDTEAFF. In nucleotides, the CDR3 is TGTGCCAGCAGCTGGGACACTGAAGCTTTCTTT.

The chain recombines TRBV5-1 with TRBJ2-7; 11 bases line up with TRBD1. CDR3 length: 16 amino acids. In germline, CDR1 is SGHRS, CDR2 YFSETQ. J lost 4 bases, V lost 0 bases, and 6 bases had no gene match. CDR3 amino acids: CASSLAGGQGAYEQYF. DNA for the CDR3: TGCGCCAGCAGCTTGGCCGGTGGACAGGGGGCATACGAGCAGTACTTC. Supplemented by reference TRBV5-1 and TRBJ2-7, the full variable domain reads KAGVTQTPRYLIKTRGQQVTLSCSPISGHRSVSWYQQTPGQGLQFLFEYFSETQRNKGNFPGRFSGRQFSNSRSEMNVSTLELGDSALYLCASSLAGGQGAYEQYFGPGTRLTVT.

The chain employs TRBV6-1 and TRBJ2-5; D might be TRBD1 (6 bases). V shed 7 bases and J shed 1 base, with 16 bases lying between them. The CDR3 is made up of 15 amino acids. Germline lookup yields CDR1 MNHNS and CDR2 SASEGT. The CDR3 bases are TGTGCCAGCACAAGGATGGCACAGGGCCAAGAGACCCAGTACTTC. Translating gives CASTRMAQGQETQYF.

The CDR3 bases are TGTGCCAGCAGCTTAGAGCGGGGTCCCTACGAGCAGTACTTC. Its protein is CASSLERGPYEQYF. The V gene is TRBV7-3, the J gene TRBJ2-7; 7 bases agree with TRBD2. Germline CDR1 is SGHTA and CDR2 is FQGTGA. This CDR3 comprises 14 residues. The J segment lost 2 bases and the V segment lost 2 bases, leaving 3 bases of the junction unmatched. Based on the CDR3 plus reference TRBV7-3 and TRBJ2-7, the full variable domain is GAGVSQTPSNKVTEKGKYVELRCDPISGHTALYWYRQSLGQGPEFLIYFQGTGAADDSGLPNDRFFAVRPEGSVSTLKIQRTERGDSAVYLCASSLERGPYEQYFGPGTRLTVT.

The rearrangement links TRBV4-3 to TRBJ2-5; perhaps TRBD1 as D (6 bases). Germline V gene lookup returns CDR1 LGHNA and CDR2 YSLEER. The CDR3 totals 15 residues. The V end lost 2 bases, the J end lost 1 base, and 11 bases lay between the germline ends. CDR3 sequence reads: CASSQLGTRQETQYF. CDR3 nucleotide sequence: TGCGCCAGCAGCCAACTCGGGACACGCCAAGAGACCCAGTACTTC.

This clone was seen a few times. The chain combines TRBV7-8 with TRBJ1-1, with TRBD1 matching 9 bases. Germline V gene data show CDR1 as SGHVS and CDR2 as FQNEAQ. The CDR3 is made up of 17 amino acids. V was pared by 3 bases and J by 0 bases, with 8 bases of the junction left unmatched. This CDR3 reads CASSFPGQGSMNTEAFF. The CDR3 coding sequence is TGTGCCAGCAGCTTTCCGGGACAGGGCTCCATGAACACTGAAGCTTTCTTT. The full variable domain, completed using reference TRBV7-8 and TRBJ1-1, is GAGVSQSPRYKVAKRGQDVALRCDPISGHVSLFWYQQALGQGPEFLTYFQNEAQLDKSGLPSDRFFAERPEGSVSTLKIQRTQQEDSAVYLCASSFPGQGSMNTEAFFGQGTRLTVV.

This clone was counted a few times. The CDR3 DNA reads as TGTGCCAGCAGCCTTAGCGGGAGGGTAGATGAGCAGTTCTTC. Translation gives CASSLSGRVDEQFF. The chain couples TRBV7-6 to TRBJ2-1; 11 nucleotides line up with TRBD2. This CDR3 is 14 amino acids long. Looked up from germline, CDR1 is SGHVS and CDR2 is FNYEAQ. V was pared by 5 bases and J by 8 bases, with 5 bases of the junction left unmatched.

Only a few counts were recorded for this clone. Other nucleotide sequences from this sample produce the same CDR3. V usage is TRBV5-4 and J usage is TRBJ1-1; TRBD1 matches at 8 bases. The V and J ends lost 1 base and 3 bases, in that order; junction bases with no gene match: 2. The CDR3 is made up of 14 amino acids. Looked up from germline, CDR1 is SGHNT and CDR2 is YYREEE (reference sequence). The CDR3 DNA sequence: TGTGCCAGCAGCTTGTCGGACAGGGACACTGAAGCTTTCTTT. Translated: CASSLSDRDTEAFF.

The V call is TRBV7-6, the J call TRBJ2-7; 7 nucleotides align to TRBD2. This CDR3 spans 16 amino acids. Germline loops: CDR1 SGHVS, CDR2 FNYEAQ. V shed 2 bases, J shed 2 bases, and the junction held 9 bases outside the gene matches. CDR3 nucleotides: TGTGCCAGCAGCTTATACTCAGCTGGGGGGGCCTACGAGCAGTACTTC. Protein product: CASSLYSAGGAYEQYF.

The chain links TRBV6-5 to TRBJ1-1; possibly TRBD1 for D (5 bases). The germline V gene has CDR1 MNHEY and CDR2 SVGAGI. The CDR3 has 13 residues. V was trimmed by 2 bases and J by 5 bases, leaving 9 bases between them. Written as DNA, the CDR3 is TGTGCCAGCAGTTACGGGAAGGGGACTGAAGCTTTCTTT. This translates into CASSYGKGTEAFF.